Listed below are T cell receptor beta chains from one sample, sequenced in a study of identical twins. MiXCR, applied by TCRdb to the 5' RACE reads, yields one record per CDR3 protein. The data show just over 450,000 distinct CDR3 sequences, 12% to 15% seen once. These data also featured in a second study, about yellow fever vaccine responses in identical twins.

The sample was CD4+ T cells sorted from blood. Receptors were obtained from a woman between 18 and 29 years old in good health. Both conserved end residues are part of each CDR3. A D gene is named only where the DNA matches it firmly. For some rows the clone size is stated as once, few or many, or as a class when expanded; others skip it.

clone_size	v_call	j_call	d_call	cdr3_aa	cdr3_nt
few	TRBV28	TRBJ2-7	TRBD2	CASSPAGYPYEQYF	TGTGCCAGCAGCCCAGCGGGATATCCCTACGAGCAGTACTTC
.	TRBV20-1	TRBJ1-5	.	CSARETGDRMQPQHF	TGCAGTGCTAGAGAGACGGGGGACCGTATGCAGCCCCAGCATTTT
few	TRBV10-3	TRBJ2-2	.	CAISGFGGGTTGELFF	TGTGCCATCAGTGGATTCGGAGGGGGTACCACCGGGGAGCTGTTTTTT
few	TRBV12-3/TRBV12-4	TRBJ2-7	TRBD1	CASSLTGGRSTYEQYF	TGTGCCAGCAGTCTTACAGGGGGCCGGTCCACCTACGAGCAGTACTTC
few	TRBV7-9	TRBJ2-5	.	CASSSSWVETQYF	TGTGCCAGCAGCTCCTCCTGGGTGGAGACCCAGTACTTC
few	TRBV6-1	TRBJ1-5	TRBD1	CASLRGAGNQPQHF	TGTGCCAGCCTCAGGGGGGCTGGCAATCAGCCCCAGCATTTT
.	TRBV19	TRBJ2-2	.	CASSTTGTSNTGELFF	TGTGCCAGTAGTACAACCGGGACATCGAACACCGGGGAGCTGTTTTTT
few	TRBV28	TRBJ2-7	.	CASAADTTYEQYF	TGTGCCAGCGCGGCTGATACCACCTACGAGCAGTACTTC
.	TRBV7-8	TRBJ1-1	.	CASSLLRGTEAFF	TGTGCCAGCAGCTTATTGAGGGGCACTGAAGCTTTCTTT
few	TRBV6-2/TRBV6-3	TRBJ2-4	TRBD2	CASSQPGLAVAKNIQYF	TGTGCCAGCAGTCAGCCGGGACTAGCGGTAGCCAAAAACATTCAGTACTTC
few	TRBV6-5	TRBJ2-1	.	CASSYGWNDEQFF	TGTGCCAGCAGTTACGGCTGGAATGATGAGCAGTTCTTC
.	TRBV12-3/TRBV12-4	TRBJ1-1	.	CASSLWDGNTEAFF	TGTGCCAGCAGTTTATGGGACGGGAACACTGAAGCTTTCTTT
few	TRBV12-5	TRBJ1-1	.	CASGLGLNTEAFF	TGTGCTAGTGGTTTGGGCCTGAACACTGAAGCTTTCTTT
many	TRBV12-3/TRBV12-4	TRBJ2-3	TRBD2	CASSSAGSRTDTQYF	TGTGCCAGCAGTTCAGCGGGGTCACGCACAGATACGCAGTATTTT
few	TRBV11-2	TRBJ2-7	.	CASSKADLSYEQYF	TGTGCCAGCAGCAAAGCGGACTTGTCCTACGAGCAGTACTTC
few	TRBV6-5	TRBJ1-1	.	CASSYSGELNTEAFF	TGTGCCAGCAGTTACTCGGGGGAATTGAACACTGAAGCTTTCTTT
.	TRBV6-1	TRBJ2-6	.	CASRPSPLRRANVLTF	TGTGCCAGCAGGCCTTCCCCGTTGCGGCGGGCCAACGTCCTGACTTTC
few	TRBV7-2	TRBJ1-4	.	CASSFGTLRNEKLFF	TGTGCCAGCAGCTTCGGGACACTTCGTAATGAAAAACTGTTTTTT
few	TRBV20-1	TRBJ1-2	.	CSARIGNYGYTF	TGCAGTGCTAGGATAGGGAACTATGGCTACACCTTC
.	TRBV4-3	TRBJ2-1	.	CASSQDGQGLWNEQFF	TGCGCCAGCAGCCAAGATGGGCAGGGCCTCTGGAATGAGCAGTTCTTC
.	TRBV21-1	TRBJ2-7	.	CARSPLYEQYF	TGTGCCAGATCACCCCTCTACGAGCAGTACTTC
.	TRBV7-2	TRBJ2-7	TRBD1	CASSGDRAYSYEQYF	TGTGCCAGCAGCGGGGACAGGGCTTACTCCTACGAGCAGTACTTC
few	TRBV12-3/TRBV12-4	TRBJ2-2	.	CASNFRGELFF	TGTGCCAGCAATTTCAGGGGGGAGCTGTTTTTT
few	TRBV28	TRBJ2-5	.	CASSRQKQETQYF	TGTGCCAGCAGCCGACAGAAACAAGAGACCCAGTACTTC